Reported below is one T cell receptor beta chain. Its cognate antigen is unknown. These data come from a study of shared clonotypes between healthy human individuals. Study overall: Samples came from a couple of female and three male donors aged 18 to 49.

TCRdb keeps only in-frame clones here, not all; method: immunoSEQ multiplex PCR. The table includes about 2 million clones, roughly 95% detected once. Germline assignment: CDR1 MGHRA and CDR2 YSYEKL. The ends lost 4 bases at V and 8 bases at J; junction bases unmatched: 10. This CDR3 region has 15 residues. The study's findings and limits: Larger estimated richness was generally recorded for naive subsets relative to memory subsets.

Sequenced input: naive CD4+ T cells sorted from blood. Subset described: CD45RA+ positively selected. The J gene is TRBJ2-7, the V gene TRBV4-1, with TRBD2 matching over 11 bases. This clonotype originated in a man aged 18 to 29 in good health. CDR3 region: CASSRGTSGGSKQYF. In DNA form, the CDR3 reads TGCGCCAGCAGCCGCGGTACTAGCGGGGGTTCCAAGCAGTACTTC.